The present TCR beta chain was sequenced within a study of blood T cell repertoires in COVID-19. The table came from immunoSEQ multiplex PCR; TCRdb's copy has only in-frame clones and leaves some out. The sample has some 250,000 clones; approximately 87% are singletons. This clone has a handful of counts. The TCR was taken from a woman aged 25 to 39 with COVID-19, enrolled during active disease. The sample was peripheral blood.

CDR3 loop: CASSQGGRNTQYF. CDR3 sequence (DNA): TGCGCCAGCAGCCAAGGGGGCCGAAATACGCAGTATTTT. This chain uses TRBV4-1 with TRBJ2-3, with a possible D match to TRBD1 (5 bases). The CDR3 is 13 residues long. CDR1 is MGHRA and CDR2 is YSYEKL in the germline V gene. V was clipped by 1 base and J by 7 bases, with 9 bases between them.